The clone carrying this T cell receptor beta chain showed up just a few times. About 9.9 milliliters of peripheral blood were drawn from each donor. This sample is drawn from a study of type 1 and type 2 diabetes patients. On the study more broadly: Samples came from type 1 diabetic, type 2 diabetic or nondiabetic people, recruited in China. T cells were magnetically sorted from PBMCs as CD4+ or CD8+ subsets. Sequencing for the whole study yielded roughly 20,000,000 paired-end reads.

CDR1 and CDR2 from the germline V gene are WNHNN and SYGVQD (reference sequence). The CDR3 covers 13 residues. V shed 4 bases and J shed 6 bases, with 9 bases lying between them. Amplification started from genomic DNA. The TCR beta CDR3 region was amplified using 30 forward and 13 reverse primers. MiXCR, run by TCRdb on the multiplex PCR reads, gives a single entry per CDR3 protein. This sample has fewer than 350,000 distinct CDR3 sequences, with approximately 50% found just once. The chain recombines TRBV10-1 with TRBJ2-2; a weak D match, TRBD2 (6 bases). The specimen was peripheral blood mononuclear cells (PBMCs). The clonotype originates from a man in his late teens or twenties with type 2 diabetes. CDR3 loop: CASSVASAGELFF. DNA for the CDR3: TGCGCCAGCAGTGTAGCTAGCGCCGGGGAGCTGTTTTTT.